Listed below are T cell receptor beta chains from one sample, sequenced in a study of T cell responses to AZD1222 COVID-19 vaccine. The repertoire was sequenced with immunoSEQ multiplex PCR; TCRdb's copy has only in-frame clones and lacks some. The data show about 82,000 clones, over 75% seen once. Here the sequenced sample was peripheral blood, taken 28 days after the second AZD1222 dose. These receptors came from an adult who received the AZD1222 COVID-19 vaccine. Both conserved end residues are part of each CDR3. D genes are given only for firm matches. Size tells how often a clone was seen (once, few, many) or the class of an expanded clone, and some rows leave it out.

abundance	d_gene	j_gene	v_gene	CDR3nt	CDR3aa
-	TRBD1	TRBJ1-2	TRBV5-1	TGCGCCAGCAGCTTGGAGTTGAGGGGACAGAGTGGCTACACCTTC	CASSLELRGQSGYTF
-	TRBD2	TRBJ2-3	TRBV19	TGTGCCAGTAGTATATCTAGCGGGAGGGATACGCAGTATTTT	CASSISSGRDTQYF
-	-	TRBJ1-6	TRBV5-1	TGCGCCAGCAGGACAAATTTGGGTGGAGGGCAGACTAATTCACCCCTCCACTTT	CASRTNLGGGQTNSPLHF
-	TRBD2	TRBJ2-7	TRBV5-1	TGCGCCAGCAGCTTGGCTAGCGGAGCCATATACGAGCAGTACTTC	CASSLASGAIYEQYF
once	-	TRBJ1-5	TRBV19	TGTGCCAGTAGTATTGGTTCCAGGGTTAGCAATCAGCCCCAGCATTTT	CASSIGSRVSNQPQHF
-	-	TRBJ2-1	TRBV7-9	TGTGCCAGCAGCTTAGTACAGGGACTGAATGAGCAGTTCTTC	CASSLVQGLNEQFF
-	TRBD1	TRBJ1-2	TRBV5-4	TGTGCCAGCAGCGTGACAGGGTCACGGGGCTACACCTTC	CASSVTGSRGYTF
-	-	TRBJ2-1	TRBV7-3	TGTGCCAGCAGCTCGGAGGGGACTGGCTACAATGAGCAGTTCTTC	CASSSEGTGYNEQFF
-	-	TRBJ2-2	TRBV9	TGTGCCAGCAGCGCCTACGGGGTGAACACCGGGGAGCTGTTTTTT	CASSAYGVNTGELFF
-	TRBD1	TRBJ1-6	TRBV4-3	TGCGCCAGCAGCCAGGACCGGACAGGGGGAGCTTCACCCCTCCACTTT	CASSQDRTGGASPLHF
once	TRBD2	TRBJ2-7	TRBV7-9	TGTGCCAGCAGCCCGACCGGGACTAGTTTTTTTGACGAGCAGTACTTC	CASSPTGTSFFDEQYF
-	TRBD2	TRBJ2-1	TRBV11-2	TGTGCCAGCAGCTTAGTCGGGACTAGGAACCTGAATGAGCAGTTCTTC	CASSLVGTRNLNEQFF
-	-	TRBJ1-5	TRBV29-1	TGCAGCGTTGGGTCGGGACATGATCAGCCCCAGCATTTT	CSVGSGHDQPQHF
-	-	TRBJ1-4	TRBV12-3/TRBV12-4	TGTGCCAGCAGTTTCCAGTTGCATGAAAAACTGTTTTTT	CASSFQLHEKLFF
-	TRBD1	TRBJ2-1	TRBV9	TGTGCCAGCAGCGGACAGGGTTGGTCCTACAATGAGCAGTTCTTC	CASSGQGWSYNEQFF
many	TRBD1	TRBJ1-5	TRBV5-1	TGCGCCAGCAGCTTGGCACCCACAGGGGGGAAGTATCAGCCCCAGCATTTT	CASSLAPTGGKYQPQHF
-	-	TRBJ2-3	TRBV28	TGTGCCAGCACGGGGGTAGATACGCAGTATTTT	CASTGVDTQYF
-	-	TRBJ1-2	TRBV6-2/TRBV6-3	TGTGCCAGCAGTTACTACGAACAGGGCTATGGCTACACCTTC	CASSYYEQGYGYTF
-	TRBD1	TRBJ1-5	TRBV18	TGTGCCAGCTCACGGGACAGGGCAGGTCAGCCCCAGCATTTT	CASSRDRAGQPQHF
few	TRBD1	TRBJ1-1	TRBV4-1	TGCGCCAGCAGTCTAGACAGGGCGACTGAAGCTTTCTTT	CASSLDRATEAFF
-	-	TRBJ1-4	TRBV7-6	TGTGCCAGCAGCTTACGGGAAGGGAGGAATGAAAAACTGTTTTTT	CASSLREGRNEKLFF
-	TRBD1	TRBJ1-2	TRBV11-2	TGTGCCAGCAGCCCGGGACAGGGGGCTGGCTACACCTTC	CASSPGQGAGYTF
-	-	TRBJ2-2	TRBV24-1	TGTGCCACCAGTGATTTCCGACAGTCCGCCGGGGAGCTGTTTTTT	CATSDFRQSAGELFF
-	-	TRBJ1-6	TRBV19	TGTGCCAGTAAACAGACTAGCAGTTTTTCACCCCTCCACTTT	CASKQTSSFSPLHF
-	-	TRBJ2-2	TRBV10-3	TGTGCCATCAGTGCAGGGGGGTCGGACACCGGGGAGCTGTTTTTT	CAISAGGSDTGELFF